This TCR beta chain was found in a study of T cells after yellow fever vaccination. Study-level background: Fractions low in cell number were prepared with SMART-Seq v4 Ultra Low Input.

Researchers made TCR cDNA using 5'RACE template switching, and this step added a universal primer site and UMIs. TCRdb redid the calling of the 5' RACE reads with MiXCR, one entry per CDR3 protein. The sample has 500,000 to 700,000 distinct CDR3 sequences; about 19% are singletons. CDR3 length: 13 amino acids. V lost 4 bases to trimming and J lost 4 bases, with 8 bases between them. Per the germline V gene, CDR1 is LGHDT and CDR2 is YNNKEL (reference sequence). The specimen comprised PBMCs, sampled 15 days after the yellow fever booster vaccination. The receptor was derived from a man younger than 45 who received the YFV17D yellow fever vaccine. This chain joins TRBV3-1 and TRBJ1-3, with D uncertain. CDR3 sequence (DNA): TGTGCCAGCAGCCGACTGCGGGGAAACACCATATATTTT. Protein product: CASSRLRGNTIYF.